This T cell receptor (beta chain) comes out of a study of T cell changes during pregnancy in multiple sclerosis (dated by TCRdb to the late 2010s). Concerning the study at large: Changes in the T cell repertoire over the course of pregnancy were examined in this study in women with multiple sclerosis.

The library was produced with the immunoSEQ multiplex PCR assay. Not all clones reach the TCRdb copy of this immuneACCESS table, which keeps in-frame sequences only. Checked studies attribute under half of the gap to unresolved V genes and leave the rest unexplained. For this sample there are 40,000 to 45,000 clones; approximately 92% appear just once. The top ten clonotypes cover around 0.7% of the sample. From V the trimming removes 5 bases and from J it removes 4 bases, while the gene matches leave 7 bases of the junction unaccounted for. CDR1 and CDR2 were assigned from the germline V gene as KGHSH and LQKENI. The cysteine opens and the phenylalanine closes a CDR3 of 15 amino acids. This entry keeps only the CDR3 DNA: 45 bases, framed from base 1. Turning to this clone: What antigen it recognizes has not been identified. Base qualities are not at hand, and no much larger clone is one base apart.

The sequencing here drew on CD4+ T cells from peripheral blood mononuclear cells, taken before pregnancy. The receptor chain draws on TRBV18 and TRBJ1-4; 7 middle bases align to TRBD1. The TCR originated in a female donor with multiple sclerosis, enrolled in a pregnancy study. The nucleotide sequence reads TGTGCCAGCTCAACAAACAGGGGCCGTAATGAAAAACTGTTTTTT. This yields the protein CASSTNRGRNEKLFF.